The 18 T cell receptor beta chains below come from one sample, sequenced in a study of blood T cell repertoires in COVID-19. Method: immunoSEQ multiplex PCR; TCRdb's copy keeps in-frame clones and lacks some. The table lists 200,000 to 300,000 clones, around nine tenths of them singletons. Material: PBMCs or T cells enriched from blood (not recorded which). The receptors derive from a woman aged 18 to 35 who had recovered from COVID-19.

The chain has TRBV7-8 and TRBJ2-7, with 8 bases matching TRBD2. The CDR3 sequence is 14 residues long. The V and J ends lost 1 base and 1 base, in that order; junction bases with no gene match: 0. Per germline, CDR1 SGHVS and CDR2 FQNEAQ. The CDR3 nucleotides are TGTGCCAGCAGCTTAGAGCGGGGGTCCTACGAGCAGTACTTC. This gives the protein CASSLERGSYEQYF.

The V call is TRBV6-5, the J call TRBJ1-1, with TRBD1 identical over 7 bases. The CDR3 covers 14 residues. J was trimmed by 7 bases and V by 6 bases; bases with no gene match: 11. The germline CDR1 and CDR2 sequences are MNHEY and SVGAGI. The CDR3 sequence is CASSVDRLRGEAFF. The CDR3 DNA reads TGTGCCAGCAGCGTGGACAGGTTGAGAGGTGAAGCTTTCTTT.

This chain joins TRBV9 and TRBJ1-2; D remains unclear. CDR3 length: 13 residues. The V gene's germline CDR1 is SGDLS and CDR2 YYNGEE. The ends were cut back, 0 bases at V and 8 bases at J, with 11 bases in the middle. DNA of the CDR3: TGTGCCAGCAGCGTAGGGGGAGTGAAGGGCTACACCTTC. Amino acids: CASSVGGVKGYTF.

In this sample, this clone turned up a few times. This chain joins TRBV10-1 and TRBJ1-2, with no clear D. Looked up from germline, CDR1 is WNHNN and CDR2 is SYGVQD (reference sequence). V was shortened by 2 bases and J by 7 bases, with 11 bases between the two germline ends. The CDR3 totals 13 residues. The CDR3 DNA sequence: TGCGCCAGCAGTGAGAATCGAGCTGCTGGCTACACCTTC. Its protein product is CASSENRAAGYTF.

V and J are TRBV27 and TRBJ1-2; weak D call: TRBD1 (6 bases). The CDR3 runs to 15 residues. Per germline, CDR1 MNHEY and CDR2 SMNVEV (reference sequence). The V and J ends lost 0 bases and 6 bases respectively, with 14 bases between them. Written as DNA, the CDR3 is TGTGCCAGCAGTTTATCTCGGGTTGGGGGCGATGGCTACACCTTC. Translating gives CASSLSRVGGDGYTF.

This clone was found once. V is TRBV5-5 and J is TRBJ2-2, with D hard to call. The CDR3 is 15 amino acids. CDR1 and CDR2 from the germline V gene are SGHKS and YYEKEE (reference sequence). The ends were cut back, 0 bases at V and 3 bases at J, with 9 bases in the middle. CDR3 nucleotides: TGTGCCAGCAGCTTGGAGAGATGGTACACCGGGGAGCTGTTTTTT. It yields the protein CASSLERWYTGELFF.

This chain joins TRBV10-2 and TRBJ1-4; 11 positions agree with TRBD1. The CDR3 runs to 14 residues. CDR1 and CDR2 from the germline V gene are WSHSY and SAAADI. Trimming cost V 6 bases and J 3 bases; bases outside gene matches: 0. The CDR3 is CASRDRGPNEKLFF. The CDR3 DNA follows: TGCGCCAGCAGGGACAGGGGGCCTAATGAAAAACTGTTTTTT.

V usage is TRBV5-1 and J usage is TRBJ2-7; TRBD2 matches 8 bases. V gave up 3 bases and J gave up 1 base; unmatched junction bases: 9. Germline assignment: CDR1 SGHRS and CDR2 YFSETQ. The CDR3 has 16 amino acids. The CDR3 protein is CASSWGGLAGSYEQYF. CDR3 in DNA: TGCGCCAGCAGCTGGGGCGGACTAGCTGGATCCTACGAGCAGTACTTC.

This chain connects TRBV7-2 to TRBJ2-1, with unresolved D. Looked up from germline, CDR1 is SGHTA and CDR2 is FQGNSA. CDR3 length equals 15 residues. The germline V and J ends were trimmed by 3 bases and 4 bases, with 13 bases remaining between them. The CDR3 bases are TGTGCCAGCAGCTTCATGAACGGTAGATACAATGAGCAGTTCTTC. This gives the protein CASSFMNGRYNEQFF.

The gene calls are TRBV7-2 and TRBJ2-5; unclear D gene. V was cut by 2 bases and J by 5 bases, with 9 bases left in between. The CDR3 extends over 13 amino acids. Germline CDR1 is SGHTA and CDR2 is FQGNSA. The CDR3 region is CASSLNRRETQYF. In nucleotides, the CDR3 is TGTGCCAGCAGCTTAAACCGCCGGGAGACCCAGTACTTC.

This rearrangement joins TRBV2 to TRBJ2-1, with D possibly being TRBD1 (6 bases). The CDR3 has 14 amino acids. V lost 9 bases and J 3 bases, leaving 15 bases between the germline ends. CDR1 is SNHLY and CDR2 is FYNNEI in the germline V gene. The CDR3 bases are TGTGCCAGTAGTTTAGGGACATTCTACAATGAGCAGTTCTTC. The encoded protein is CASSLGTFYNEQFF. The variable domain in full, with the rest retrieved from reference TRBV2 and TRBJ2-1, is EPEVTQTPSHQVTQMGQEVILRCVPISNHLYFYWYRQILGQKVEFLVSFYNNEISEKSEIFDDQFSVERPDGSNFTLKIRSTKLEDSAMYFCASSLGTFYNEQFFGPGTRLTVL.

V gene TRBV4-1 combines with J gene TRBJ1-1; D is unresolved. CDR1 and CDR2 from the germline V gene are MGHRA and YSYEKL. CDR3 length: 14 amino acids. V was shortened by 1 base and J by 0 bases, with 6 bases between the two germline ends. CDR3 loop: CASSQAVLNTEAFF. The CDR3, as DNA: TGCGCCAGCAGCCAAGCAGTATTGAACACTGAAGCTTTCTTT.

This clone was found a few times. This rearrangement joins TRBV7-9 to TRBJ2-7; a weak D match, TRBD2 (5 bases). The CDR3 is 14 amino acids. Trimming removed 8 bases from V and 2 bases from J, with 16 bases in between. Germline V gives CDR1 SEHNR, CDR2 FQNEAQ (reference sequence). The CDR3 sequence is CASGSERYTYEQYF. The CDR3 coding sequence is TGTGCCAGCGGTAGCGAACGCTATACCTACGAGCAGTACTTC.

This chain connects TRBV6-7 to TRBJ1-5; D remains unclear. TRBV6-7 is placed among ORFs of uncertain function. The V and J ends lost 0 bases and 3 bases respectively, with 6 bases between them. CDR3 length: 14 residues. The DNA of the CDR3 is TGTGCCAGCAGTTACTCCCAGTACAATCAGCCCCAGCATTTT. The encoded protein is CASSYSQYNQPQHF.

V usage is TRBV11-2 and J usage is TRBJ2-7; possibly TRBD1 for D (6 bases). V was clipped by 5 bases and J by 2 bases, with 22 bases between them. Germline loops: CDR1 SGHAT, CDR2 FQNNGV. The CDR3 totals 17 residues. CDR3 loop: CASSRRITGNGTYEQYF. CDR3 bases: TGTGCCAGCAGCCGACGTATAACAGGGAATGGGACCTACGAGCAGTACTTC.

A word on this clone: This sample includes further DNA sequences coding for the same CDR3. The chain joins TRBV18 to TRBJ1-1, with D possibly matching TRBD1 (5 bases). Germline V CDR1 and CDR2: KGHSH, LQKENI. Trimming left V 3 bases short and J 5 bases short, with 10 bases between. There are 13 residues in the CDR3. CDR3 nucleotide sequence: TGTGCCAGCTCACCGGGGCAGACAACTGAAGCTTTCTTT. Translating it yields CASSPGQTTEAFF. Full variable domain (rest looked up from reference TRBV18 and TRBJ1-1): NAGVMQNPRHLVRRRGQEARLRCSPMKGHSHVYWYRQLPEEGLKFMVYLQKENIIDESGMPKERFSAEFPKEGPSILRIQQVVRGDSAAYFCASSPGQTTEAFFGQGTRLTVV.

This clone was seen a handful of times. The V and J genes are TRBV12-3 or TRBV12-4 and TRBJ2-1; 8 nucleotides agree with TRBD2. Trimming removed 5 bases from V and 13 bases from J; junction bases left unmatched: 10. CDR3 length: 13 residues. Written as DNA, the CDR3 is TGTGCCAGCAGTCAATCCCGAGCGGGAGTACAGTTCTTC. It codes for CASSQSRAGVQFF.

The CDR3: CASSVDPGPPQGEDGYTF. The CDR3 DNA reads as TGTGCCAGCAGCGTAGACCCTGGACCCCCACAGGGGGAGGATGGCTACACCTTC. This chain connects TRBV9 to TRBJ1-2; 8 nucleotides agree with TRBD1. CDR1 and CDR2 from the germline V gene are SGDLS and YYNGEE. The V segment lost 0 bases and the J segment 6 bases; nucleotides outside the gene matches: 16. The length of the CDR3 is 18 residues.